A single TCR beta chain is shown here with its context. Its antigen is still unknown. The data originate from a study of regulatory T cells in long-lasting Graves disease. Findings of the study overall: Accuracy may have suffered from the small sample size. TCR diversity was lower in persistent Graves' patients (versus newly diagnosed ones).

Time point of the sample: newly diagnosed GD, antithyroid drugs for less than 3 months. Isolated PBMC RNA provided the starting material for the TCR library. With iRepertoire HTBI primers and Arm-PCR of CDR3 regions, TCR beta libraries were built. TCRdb re-analysed the multiplex PCR reads in MiXCR, keeping a single row per CDR3 protein. There are 350,000 to 400,000 distinct CDR3 sequences in the sample; 15% to 17% occur only once, and approximately 22% lies in the top ten. Trimming removed 1 base from V and 6 bases from J, with 12 bases in between. Per germline, CDR1 SQVTM and CDR2 ANQGSEA. This CDR3 has 13 residues.

The receptor's source is a female donor with Graves disease. This chain uses TRBV29-1 with TRBJ1-2; D unresolved. The sequences come from peripheral blood mononuclear cells (PBMCs), collected at new diagnosis, from a patient treated with antithyroid drugs. CDR3 DNA sequence: TGCAGCGTTGAAGTCTGGTGGCTCAATGGCTACACCTTC. Protein product: CSVEVWWLNGYTF.